The TCR beta chain under discussion was sequenced for a study of T cell changes during pregnancy in multiple sclerosis. TCRdb keeps only in-frame clones here, not all; method: immunoSEQ multiplex PCR. The table includes over 50,000 clones, approximately 91% detected once. The CDR3 covers 17 residues. Trimming cost V 3 bases and J 6 bases; bases outside gene matches: 14. Looked up from germline, CDR1 is KGHSH and CDR2 is LQKENI. The sample consisted of CD4+ T cells from peripheral blood mononuclear cells, taken in the third trimester of pregnancy. This chain uses TRBV18 with TRBJ2-7; TRBD2 matches at 10 bases. The receptor comes from a female donor with multiple sclerosis, enrolled in a pregnancy study. The DNA for the CDR3 is TGTGCCAGCTCACCCCCTTCGTCTAGCGGGAGAAAAGGCGAGCAGTACTTC. Amino acid sequence: CASSPPSSSGRKGEQYF.